This T cell receptor beta chain is drawn from a study of technical replicates of blood from a handful of donors. TCRdb's table, derived via immunoSEQ multiplex PCR, lists solely in-frame clones and lacks some. The sample yields around 70,000 clones, 94% seen once. Germline CDR1 is LGHNA and CDR2 is YNFKEQ. The CDR3 spans 15 residues. Trimming cost V 4 bases and J 6 bases; bases outside gene matches: 6. The sequenced sample was T cells isolated from PBMCs. This sequence originates from a human donor in good health. This rearrangement joins TRBV4-2 to TRBJ2-2; 9 positions match TRBD2. The CDR3 coding sequence is TGTGCCAGCAGCCCGGGAGCGGGAGGCCCCGGGGAGCTGTTTTTT. It yields the protein CASSPGAGGPGELFF.